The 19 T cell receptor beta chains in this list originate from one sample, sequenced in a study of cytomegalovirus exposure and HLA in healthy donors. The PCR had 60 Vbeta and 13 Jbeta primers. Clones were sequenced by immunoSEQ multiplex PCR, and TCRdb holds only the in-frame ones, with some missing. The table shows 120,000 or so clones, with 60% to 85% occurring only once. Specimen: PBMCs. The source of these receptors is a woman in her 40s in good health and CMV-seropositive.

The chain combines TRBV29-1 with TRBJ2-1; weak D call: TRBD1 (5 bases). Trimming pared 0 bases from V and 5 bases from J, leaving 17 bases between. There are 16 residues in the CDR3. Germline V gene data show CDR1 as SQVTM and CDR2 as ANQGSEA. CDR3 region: CSVEDRLGPGNNEQFF. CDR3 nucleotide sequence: TGCAGCGTTGAAGATCGACTGGGGCCAGGGAACAATGAGCAGTTCTTC.

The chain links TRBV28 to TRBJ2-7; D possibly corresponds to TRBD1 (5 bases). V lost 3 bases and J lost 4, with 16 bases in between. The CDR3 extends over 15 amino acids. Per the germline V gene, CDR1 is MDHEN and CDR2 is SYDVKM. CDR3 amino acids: CASSLKGVRVYEQYF. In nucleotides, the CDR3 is TGTGCCAGCAGTTTGAAAGGGGTAAGAGTATACGAGCAGTACTTC.

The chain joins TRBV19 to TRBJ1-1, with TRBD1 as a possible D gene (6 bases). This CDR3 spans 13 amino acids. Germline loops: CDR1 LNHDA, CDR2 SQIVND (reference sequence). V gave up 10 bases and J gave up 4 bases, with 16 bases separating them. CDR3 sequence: CATGGAWVTEAFF. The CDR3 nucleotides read TGTGCCACCGGGGGGGCTTGGGTCACTGAAGCTTTCTTT.

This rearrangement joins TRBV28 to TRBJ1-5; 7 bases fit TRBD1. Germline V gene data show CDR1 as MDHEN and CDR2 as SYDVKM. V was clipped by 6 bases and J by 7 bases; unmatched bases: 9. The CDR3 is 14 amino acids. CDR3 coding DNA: TGTGCCAGCAGCCGTGACAGGGAAGGGCAGCCCCAGCATTTT. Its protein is CASSRDREGQPQHF. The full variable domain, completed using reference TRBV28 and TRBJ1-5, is DVKVTQSSRYLVKRTGEKVFLECVQDMDHENMFWYRQDPGLGLRLIYFSYDVKMKEKGDIPEGYSVSREKKERFSLILESASTNQTSMYLCASSRDREGQPQHFGDGTRLSIL.

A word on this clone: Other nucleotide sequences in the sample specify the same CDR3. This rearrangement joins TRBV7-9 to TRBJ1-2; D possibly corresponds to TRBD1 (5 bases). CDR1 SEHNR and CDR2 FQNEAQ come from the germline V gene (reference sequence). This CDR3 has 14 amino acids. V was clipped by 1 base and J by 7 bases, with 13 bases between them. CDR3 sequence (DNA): TGTGCCAGCAGCTTAGGGGCGACAGACTTTGGCTACACCTTC. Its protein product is CASSLGATDFGYTF.

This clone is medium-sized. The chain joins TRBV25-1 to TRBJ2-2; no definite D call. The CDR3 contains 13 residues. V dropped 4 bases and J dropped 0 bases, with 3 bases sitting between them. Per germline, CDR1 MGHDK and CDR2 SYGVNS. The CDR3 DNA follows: TGTGCCAGCAGTGGGCCGAACACCGGGGAGCTGTTTTTT. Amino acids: CASSGPNTGELFF.

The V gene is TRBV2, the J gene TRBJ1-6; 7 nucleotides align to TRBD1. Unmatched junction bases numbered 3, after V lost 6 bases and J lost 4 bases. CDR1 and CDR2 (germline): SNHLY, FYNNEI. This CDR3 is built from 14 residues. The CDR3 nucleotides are TGTGCCAGCAGGCAGGGGGATTATAATTCACCCCTCCACTTT. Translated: CASRQGDYNSPLHF.

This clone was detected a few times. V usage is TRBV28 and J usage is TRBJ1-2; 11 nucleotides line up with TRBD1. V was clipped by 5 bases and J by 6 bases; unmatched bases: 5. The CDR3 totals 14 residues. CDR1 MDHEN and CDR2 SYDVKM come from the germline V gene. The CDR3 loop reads CASSVGTGGNGYTF. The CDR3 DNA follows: TGTGCCAGCAGTGTCGGGACAGGGGGAAATGGCTACACCTTC.

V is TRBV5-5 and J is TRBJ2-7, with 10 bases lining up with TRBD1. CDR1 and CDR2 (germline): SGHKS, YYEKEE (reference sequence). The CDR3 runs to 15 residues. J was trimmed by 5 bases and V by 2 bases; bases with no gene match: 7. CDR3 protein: CASSFRDRGIDEQYF. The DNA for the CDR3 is TGTGCCAGCAGCTTCCGGGACAGGGGCATCGACGAGCAGTACTTC. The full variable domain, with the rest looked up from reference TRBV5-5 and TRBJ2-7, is DAGVTQSPTHLIKTRGQQVTLRCSPISGHKSVSWYQQVLGQGPQFIFQYYEKEERGRGNFPDRFSARQFPNYSSELNVNALLLGDSALYLCASSFRDRGIDEQYFGPGTRLTVT.

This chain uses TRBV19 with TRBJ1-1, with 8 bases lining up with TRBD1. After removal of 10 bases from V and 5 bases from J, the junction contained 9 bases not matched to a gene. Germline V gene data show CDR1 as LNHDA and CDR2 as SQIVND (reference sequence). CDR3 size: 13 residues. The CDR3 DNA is TGTGCCACCAGGGGGCAGGGGACTACTGAAGCTTTCTTT. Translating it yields CATRGQGTTEAFF.

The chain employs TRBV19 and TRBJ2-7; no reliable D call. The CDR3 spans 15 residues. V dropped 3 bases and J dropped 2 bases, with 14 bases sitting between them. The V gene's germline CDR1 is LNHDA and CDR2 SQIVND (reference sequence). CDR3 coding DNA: TGTGCCAGTAGTATGGTCCAGATGAATACCTACGAGCAGTACTTC. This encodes CASSMVQMNTYEQYF.

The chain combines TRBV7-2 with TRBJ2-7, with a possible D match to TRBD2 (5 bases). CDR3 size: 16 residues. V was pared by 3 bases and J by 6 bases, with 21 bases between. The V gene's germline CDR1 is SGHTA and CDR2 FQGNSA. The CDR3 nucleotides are TGTGCCAGCAGCTTTCGAGTCGAGGGTCAACTCCTCGAGCAGTACTTC. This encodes CASSFRVEGQLLEQYF.

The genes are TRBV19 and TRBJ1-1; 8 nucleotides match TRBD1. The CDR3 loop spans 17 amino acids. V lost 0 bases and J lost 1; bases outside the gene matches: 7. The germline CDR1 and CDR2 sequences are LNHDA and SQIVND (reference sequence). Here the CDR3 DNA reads TGTGCCAGTAGTATAGAAGCGGCAGGGGGCCGGAACACTGAAGCTTTCTTT. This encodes CASSIEAAGGRNTEAFF.

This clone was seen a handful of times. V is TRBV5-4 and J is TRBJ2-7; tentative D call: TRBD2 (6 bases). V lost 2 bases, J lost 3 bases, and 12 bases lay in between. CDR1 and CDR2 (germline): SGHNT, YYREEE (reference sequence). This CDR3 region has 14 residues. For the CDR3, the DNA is TGTGCCAGCAGCTTTGGCGGGAAAGACTACGAGCAGTACTTC. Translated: CASSFGGKDYEQYF.

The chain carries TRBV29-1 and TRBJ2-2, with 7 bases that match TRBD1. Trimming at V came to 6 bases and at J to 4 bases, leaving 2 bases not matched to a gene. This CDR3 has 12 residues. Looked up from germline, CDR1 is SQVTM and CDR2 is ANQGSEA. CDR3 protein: CSVAGGTGELFF. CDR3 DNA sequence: TGCAGCGTAGCAGGGGGCACCGGGGAGCTGTTTTTT.

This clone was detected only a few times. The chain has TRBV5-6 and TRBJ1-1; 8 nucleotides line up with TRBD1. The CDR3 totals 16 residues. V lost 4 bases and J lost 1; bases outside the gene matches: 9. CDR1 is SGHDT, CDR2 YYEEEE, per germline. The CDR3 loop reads CASSLFTGTGNTEAFF. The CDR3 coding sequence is TGTGCCAGCAGCCTCTTTACCGGGACAGGGAACACTGAAGCTTTCTTT.

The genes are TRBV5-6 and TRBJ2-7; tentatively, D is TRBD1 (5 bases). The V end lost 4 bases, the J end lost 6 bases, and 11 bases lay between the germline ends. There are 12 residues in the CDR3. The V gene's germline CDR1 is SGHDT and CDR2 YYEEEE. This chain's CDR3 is CASSRRQSEQYF. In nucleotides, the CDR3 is TGTGCCAGCAGCCGAAGACAGTCCGAGCAGTACTTC.

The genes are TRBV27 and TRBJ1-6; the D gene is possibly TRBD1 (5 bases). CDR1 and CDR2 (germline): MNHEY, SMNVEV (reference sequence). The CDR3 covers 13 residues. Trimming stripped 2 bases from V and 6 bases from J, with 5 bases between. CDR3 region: CASSLQGNSPLHF. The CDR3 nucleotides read TGTGCCAGCAGTTTACAGGGTAATTCACCCCTCCACTTT.

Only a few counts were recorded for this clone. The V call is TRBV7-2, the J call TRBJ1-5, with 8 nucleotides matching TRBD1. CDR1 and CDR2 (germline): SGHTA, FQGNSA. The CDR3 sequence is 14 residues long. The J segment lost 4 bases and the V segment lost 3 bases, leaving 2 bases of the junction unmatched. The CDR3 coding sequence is TGTGCCAGCAGCTTGGGACAGGAGAATCAGCCCCAGCATTTT. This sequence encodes CASSLGQENQPQHF.